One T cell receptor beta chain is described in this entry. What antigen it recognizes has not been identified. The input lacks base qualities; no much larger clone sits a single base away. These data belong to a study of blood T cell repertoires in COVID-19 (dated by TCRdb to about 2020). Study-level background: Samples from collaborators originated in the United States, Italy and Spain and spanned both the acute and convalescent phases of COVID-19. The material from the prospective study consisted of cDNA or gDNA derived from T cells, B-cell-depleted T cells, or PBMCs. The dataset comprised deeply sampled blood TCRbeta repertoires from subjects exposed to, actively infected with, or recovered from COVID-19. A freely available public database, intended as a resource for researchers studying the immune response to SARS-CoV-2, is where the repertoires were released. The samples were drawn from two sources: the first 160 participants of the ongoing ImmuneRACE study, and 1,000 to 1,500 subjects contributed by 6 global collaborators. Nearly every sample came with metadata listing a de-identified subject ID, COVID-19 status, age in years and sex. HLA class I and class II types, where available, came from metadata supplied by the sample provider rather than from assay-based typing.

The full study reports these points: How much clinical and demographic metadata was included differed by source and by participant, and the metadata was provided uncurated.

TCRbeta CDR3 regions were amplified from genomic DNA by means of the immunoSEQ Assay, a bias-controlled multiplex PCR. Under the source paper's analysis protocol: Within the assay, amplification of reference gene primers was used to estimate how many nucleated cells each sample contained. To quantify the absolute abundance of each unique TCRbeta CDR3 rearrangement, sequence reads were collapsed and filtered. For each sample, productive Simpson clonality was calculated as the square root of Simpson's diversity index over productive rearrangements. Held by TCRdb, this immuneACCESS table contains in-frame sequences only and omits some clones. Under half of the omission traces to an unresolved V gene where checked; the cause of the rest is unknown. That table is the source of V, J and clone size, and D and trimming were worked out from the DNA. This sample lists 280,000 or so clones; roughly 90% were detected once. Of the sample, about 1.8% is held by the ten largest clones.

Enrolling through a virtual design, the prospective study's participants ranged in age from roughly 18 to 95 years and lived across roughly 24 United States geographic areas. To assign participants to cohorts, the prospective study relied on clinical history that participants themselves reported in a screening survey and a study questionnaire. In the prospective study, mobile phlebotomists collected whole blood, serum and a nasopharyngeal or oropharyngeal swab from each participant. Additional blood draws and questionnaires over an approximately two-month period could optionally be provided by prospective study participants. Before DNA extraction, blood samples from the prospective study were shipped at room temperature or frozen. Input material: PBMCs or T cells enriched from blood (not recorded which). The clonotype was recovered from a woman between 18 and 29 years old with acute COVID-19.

The nucleotide sequence reads TGTGCCAGCAGTTTAAATGTTGGTAGCGGGAGAAATTACGAGCAGTACTTC. It is translated as CASSLNVGSGRNYEQYF. The rearrangement joined TRBV27 to TRBJ2-7; TRBD2 aligns with 9 central bases. After removal of 2 bases from V and 4 bases from J, the junction retains 12 bases not matched to a gene. The germline V gene (reference sequence) provides CDR1 MNHEY and CDR2 SMNVEV. The CDR3 holds 17 amino acids from the cysteine to the phenylalanine. Kept here is only the CDR3 DNA, which spans 51 bases and is read in frame from base 1.